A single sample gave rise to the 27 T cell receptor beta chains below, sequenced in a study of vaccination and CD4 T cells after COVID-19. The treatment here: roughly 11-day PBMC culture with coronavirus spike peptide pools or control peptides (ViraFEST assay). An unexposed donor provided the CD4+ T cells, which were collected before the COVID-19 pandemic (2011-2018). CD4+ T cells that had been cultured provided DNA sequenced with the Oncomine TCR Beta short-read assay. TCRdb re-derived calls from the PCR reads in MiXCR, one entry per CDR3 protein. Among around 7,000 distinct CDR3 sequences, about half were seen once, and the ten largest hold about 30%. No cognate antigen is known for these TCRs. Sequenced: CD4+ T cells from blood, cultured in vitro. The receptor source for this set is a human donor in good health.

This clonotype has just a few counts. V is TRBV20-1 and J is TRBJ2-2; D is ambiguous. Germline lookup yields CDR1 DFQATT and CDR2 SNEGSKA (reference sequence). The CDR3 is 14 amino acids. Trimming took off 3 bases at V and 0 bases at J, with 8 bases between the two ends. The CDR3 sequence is CSASPRTNTGELFF. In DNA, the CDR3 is TGCAGTGCTAGTCCCAGGACGAACACCGGGGAGCTGTTTTTT.

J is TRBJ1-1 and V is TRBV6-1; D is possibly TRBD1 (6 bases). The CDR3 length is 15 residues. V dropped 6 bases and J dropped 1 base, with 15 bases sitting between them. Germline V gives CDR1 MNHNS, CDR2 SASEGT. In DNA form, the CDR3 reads TGTGCCAGCAGGGGCGGGGGCGGACAGAACACTGAAGCTTTCTTT. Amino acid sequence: CASRGGGGQNTEAFF.

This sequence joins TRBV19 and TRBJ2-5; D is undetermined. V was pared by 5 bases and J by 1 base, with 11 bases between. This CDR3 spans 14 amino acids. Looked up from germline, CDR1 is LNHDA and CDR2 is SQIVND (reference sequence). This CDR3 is CASSWSTVQETQYF. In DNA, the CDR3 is TGTGCCAGTAGTTGGAGTACAGTCCAAGAGACCCAGTACTTC.

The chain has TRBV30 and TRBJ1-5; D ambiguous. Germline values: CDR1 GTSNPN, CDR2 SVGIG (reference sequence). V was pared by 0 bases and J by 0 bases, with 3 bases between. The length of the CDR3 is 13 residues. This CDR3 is CAWSVGSNQPQHF. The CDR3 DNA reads TGTGCCTGGAGTGTTGGTAGCAATCAGCCCCAGCATTTT.

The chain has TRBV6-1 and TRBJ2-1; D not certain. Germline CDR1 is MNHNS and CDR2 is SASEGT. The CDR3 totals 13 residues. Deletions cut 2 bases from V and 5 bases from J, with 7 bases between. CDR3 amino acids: CASSESKDNEQFF. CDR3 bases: TGTGCCAGCAGTGAATCCAAAGACAATGAGCAGTTCTTC.

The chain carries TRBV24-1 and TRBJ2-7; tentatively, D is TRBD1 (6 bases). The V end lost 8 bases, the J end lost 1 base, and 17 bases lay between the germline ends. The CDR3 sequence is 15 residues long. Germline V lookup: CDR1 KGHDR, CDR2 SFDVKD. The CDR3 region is CATMLGQPRSYEQYF. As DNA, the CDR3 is TGTGCCACCATGCTCGGACAGCCAAGATCCTACGAGCAGTACTTC.

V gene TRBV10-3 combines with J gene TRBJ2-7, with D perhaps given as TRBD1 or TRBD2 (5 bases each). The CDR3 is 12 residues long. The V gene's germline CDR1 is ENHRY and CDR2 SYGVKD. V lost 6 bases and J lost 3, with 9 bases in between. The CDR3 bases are TGTGCCATCAGGAGGGGCAGCTACGAGCAGTACTTC. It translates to CAIRRGSYEQYF.

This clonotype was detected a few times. CDR3 protein: CSALWVGPVGYGYTF. The CDR3 region has the DNA TGCAGTGCCCTCTGGGTAGGCCCCGTAGGCTATGGCTACACCTTC. The chain carries TRBV20-1 and TRBJ1-2; D gene unclear. Germline V gene data show CDR1 as DFQATT and CDR2 as SNEGSKA (reference sequence). The CDR3 is made up of 15 amino acids. V dropped 6 bases and J dropped 4 bases, with 21 bases sitting between them.

The CDR3 nucleotides read TGTGCCAGCAGCTTCCTCCAGGGTAGCACAGATACGCAGTATTTT. It is translated as CASSFLQGSTDTQYF. The chain links TRBV11-1 to TRBJ2-3, with D perhaps matching TRBD1 (5 bases). The V end was cut by 3 bases, the J end by 0 bases, with 10 bases between. CDR3 size: 15 residues. Germline CDR1 SGHAT, CDR2 FQDESV (reference sequence).

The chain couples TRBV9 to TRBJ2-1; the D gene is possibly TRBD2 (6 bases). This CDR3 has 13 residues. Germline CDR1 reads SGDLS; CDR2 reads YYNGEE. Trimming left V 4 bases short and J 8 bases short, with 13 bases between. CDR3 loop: CASSPGVRDEQFF. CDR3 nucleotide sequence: TGTGCCAGCAGCCCGGGGGTGCGGGATGAGCAGTTCTTC. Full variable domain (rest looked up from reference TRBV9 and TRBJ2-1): DSGVTQTPKHLITATGQRVTLRCSPRSGDLSVYWYQQSLDQGLQFLIQYYNGEERAKGNILERFSAQQFPDLHSELNLSSLELGDSALYFCASSPGVRDEQFFGPGTRLTVL.

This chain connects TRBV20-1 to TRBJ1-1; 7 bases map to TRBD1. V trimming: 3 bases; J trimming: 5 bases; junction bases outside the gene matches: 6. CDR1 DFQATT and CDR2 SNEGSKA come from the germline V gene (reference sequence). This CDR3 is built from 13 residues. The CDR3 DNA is TGCAGTGCTAGCCCAGGGGGAGAGACTGAAGCTTTCTTT. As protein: CSASPGGETEAFF.

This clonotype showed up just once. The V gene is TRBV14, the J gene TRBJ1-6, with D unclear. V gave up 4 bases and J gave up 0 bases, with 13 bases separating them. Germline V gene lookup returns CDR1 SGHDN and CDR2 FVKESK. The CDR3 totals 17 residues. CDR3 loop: CASSLSVGGSYNSPLHF. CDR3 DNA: TGTGCCAGCAGCCTAAGTGTTGGTGGCTCCTATAATTCACCCCTCCACTTT.

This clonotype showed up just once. The chain's CDR3 is CASSPSGNQPQHF. As DNA, the CDR3 is TGTGCCAGCAGCCCTAGTGGGAATCAGCCCCAGCATTTT. The chain recombines TRBV25-1 with TRBJ1-5; D not certain. V lost 6 bases and J 4 bases, leaving 10 bases between the germline ends. Germline V CDR1 and CDR2: MGHDK, SYGVNS. The CDR3 consists of 13 residues. The full variable domain, its missing parts supplied by reference TRBV25-1 and TRBJ1-5, is EADIYQTPRYLVIGTGKKITLECSQTMGHDKMYWYQQDPGMELHLIHYSYGVNSTEKGDLSSESTVSRIRTEHFPLTLESARPSHTSQYLCASSPSGNQPQHFGDGTRLSIL.

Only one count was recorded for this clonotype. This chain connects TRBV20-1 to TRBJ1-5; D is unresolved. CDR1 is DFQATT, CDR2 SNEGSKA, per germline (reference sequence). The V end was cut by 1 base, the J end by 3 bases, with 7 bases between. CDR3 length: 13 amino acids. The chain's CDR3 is CSARVVTNQPQHF. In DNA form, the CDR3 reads TGCAGTGCTAGAGTTGTGACCAATCAGCCCCAGCATTTT.

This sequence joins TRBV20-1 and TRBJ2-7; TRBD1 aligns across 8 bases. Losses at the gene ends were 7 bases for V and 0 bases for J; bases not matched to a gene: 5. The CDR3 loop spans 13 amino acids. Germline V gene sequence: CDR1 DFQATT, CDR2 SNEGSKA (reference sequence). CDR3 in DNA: TGCAGTGGGGGGACAGGCGACTCCTACGAGCAGTACTTC. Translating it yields CSGGTGDSYEQYF.

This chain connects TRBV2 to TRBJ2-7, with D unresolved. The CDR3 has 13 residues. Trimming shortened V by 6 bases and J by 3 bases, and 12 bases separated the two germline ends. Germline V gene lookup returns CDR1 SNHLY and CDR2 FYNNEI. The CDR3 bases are TGTGCCAGCAGCCCCGATAGAGACTACGAGCAGTACTTC. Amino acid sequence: CASSPDRDYEQYF. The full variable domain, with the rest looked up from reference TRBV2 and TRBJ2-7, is EPEVTQTPSHQVTQMGQEVILRCVPISNHLYFYWYRQILGQKVEFLVSFYNNEISEKSEIFDDQFSVERPDGSNFTLKIRSTKLEDSAMYFCASSPDRDYEQYFGPGTRLTVT.

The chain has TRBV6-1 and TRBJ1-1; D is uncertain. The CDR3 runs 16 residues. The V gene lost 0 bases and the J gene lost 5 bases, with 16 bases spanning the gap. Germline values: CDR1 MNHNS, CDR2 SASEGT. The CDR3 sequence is CASSEAPEDRRTEAFF. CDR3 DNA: TGTGCCAGCAGTGAAGCACCCGAGGATAGGAGAACTGAAGCTTTCTTT.

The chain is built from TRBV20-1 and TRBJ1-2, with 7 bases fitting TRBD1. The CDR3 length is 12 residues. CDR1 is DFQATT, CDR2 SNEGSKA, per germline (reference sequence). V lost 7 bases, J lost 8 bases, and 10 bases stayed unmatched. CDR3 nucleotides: TGCAGTGTCCCGGGACAGCCCTCAGGCTACACCTTC. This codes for CSVPGQPSGYTF.

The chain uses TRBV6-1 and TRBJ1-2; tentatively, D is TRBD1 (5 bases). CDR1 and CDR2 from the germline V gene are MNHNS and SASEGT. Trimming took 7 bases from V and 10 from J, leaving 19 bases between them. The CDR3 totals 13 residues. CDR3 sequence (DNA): TGTGCCAGCAAGTTGGCCCGCAGGGATGACTACACCTTC. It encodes CASKLARRDDYTF.

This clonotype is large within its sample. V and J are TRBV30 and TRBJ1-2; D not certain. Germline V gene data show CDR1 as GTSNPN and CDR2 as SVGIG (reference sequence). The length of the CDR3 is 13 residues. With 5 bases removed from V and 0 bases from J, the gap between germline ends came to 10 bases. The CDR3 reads CAWALQANYGYTF. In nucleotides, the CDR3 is TGTGCCTGGGCCCTGCAGGCTAACTATGGCTACACCTTC.

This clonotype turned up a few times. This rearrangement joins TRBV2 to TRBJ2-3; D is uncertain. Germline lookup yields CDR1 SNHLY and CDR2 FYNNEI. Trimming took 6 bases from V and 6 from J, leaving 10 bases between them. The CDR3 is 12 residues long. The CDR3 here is CASRLEADTQYF. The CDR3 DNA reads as TGTGCCAGCAGGCTCGAAGCCGATACGCAGTATTTT. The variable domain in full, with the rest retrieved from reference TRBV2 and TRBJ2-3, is EPEVTQTPSHQVTQMGQEVILRCVPISNHLYFYWYRQILGQKVEFLVSFYNNEISEKSEIFDDQFSVERPDGSNFTLKIRSTKLEDSAMYFCASRLEADTQYFGPGTRLTVL.

The CDR3 loop reads CSVAIAGNTIYF. The CDR3 DNA is TGCAGCGTTGCTATCGCTGGAAACACCATATATTTT. V and J are TRBV29-1 and TRBJ1-3; D ambiguous. This CDR3 has 12 amino acids. CDR1 is SQVTM and CDR2 is ANQGSEA in the germline V gene. V lost 4 bases to trimming and J lost 2 bases, with 6 bases between them.

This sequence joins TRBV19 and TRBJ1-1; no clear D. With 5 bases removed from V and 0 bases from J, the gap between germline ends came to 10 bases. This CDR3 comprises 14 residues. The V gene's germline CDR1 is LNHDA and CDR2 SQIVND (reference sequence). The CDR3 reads CASSHLSMNTEAFF. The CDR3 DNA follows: TGTGCCAGTAGTCACCTCAGCATGAACACTGAAGCTTTCTTT.

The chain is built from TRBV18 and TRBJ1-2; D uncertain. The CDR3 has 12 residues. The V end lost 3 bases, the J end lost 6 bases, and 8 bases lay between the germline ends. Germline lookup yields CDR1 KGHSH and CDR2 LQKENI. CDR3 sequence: CASSPSRDGYTF. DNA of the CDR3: TGTGCCAGCTCACCCTCAAGGGATGGCTACACCTTC.

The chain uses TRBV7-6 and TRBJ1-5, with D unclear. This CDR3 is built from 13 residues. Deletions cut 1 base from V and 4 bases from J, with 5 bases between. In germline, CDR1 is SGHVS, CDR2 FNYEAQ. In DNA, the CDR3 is TGTGCCAGCAGCTTAGGAAGGAATCAGCCCCAGCATTTT. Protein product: CASSLGRNQPQHF.

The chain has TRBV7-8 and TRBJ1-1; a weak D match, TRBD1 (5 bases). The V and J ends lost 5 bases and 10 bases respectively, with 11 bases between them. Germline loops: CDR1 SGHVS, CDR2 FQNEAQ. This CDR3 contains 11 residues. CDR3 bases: TGTGCCAGCAGCCACGGGACGGGAGCTTTCTTT. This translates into CASSHGTGAFF.

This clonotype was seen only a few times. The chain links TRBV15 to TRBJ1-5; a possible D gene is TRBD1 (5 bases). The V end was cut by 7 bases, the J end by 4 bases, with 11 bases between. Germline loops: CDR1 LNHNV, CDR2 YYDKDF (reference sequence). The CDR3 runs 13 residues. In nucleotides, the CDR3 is TGTGCCACCACTCGAGGGGTTAATCAGCCCCAGCATTTT. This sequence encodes CATTRGVNQPQHF.